This T cell receptor beta chain was observed in a study of T cell clonotyping in hematopoietic cell transplantation. Generated by immunoSEQ multiplex PCR, the TCRdb table keeps only in-frame clones and is missing some. The repertoire holds about 45,000 clones, with around 94% as singletons. The CDR3 length is 17 residues. Trimming removed 0 bases from V and 4 bases from J; junction bases left unmatched: 8. Germline CDR1 and CDR2: LGHNA and YSLEER. Study observations and caveats: Few recipient clonotypes overlapped donors; over 95% were de novo at given depth. Without cell sorting, CD4 versus CD8 contributions remain unresolved. Broader posttransplant TCR repertoire diversity was predicted by graft donor and pretransplant recipient Inverse Simpson Index values. Recipient TCR diversity dropped after transplant; expanded clonotypes rose from day 30 to 180.

Comment on this clone: What it binds is not known.

The rearrangement uses TRBV4-3 and TRBJ2-3; 9 bases align to TRBD2. The TCR was taken from a woman aged 45-60 years in good health. Some clones in this sample may be carry-over from other donors' samples. Source material: peripheral blood mononuclear cells. CDR3 DNA: TGCGCCAGCAGCCAAGATGAGGTGACTAGCGGACCAGATACGCAGTATTTT. Residues: CASSQDEVTSGPDTQYF.